This T cell receptor (beta chain) appears in the sequencing data of a study of T cell responses to AZD1222 COVID-19 vaccine. Across the whole study: Second doses were pooled across both intervals (about 4 or about 12 weeks). Findings and limits, study-wide: Two AZD1222 administrations were followed by greater Spike-specific TCR breadth and depth.

On this clone itself: Antigen: not known.

Sequencing used immunoSEQ multiplex PCR; TCRdb keeps in-frame clones, though not all of them. The table lists 110,000 to 150,000 clones, about 91% of them singletons. The junction had 4 bases not matched to a gene; V was cut back by 2 bases and J by 7 bases. The germline CDR1 and CDR2 sequences are ENHRY and SYGVKD. This CDR3 is built from 13 residues. The clonotype comes from an adult in good health. The material was peripheral blood, obtained on day 0 of AZD1222 vaccination. V gene TRBV10-3 combines with J gene TRBJ2-5; 7 nucleotides agree with TRBD2. Here the CDR3 reads CAISEQGEGTQYF. The DNA for the CDR3 is TGTGCCATCAGTGAGCAAGGGGAGGGGACCCAGTACTTC.